This T cell receptor (beta chain) comes out of a study of T cell responses to AZD1222 COVID-19 vaccine. Germline values: CDR1 MDHEN, CDR2 SYDVKM. This CDR3 region has 14 residues. Between the trimmed V and J ends, which lost 3 bases and 3 bases, there was a span of 11 bases. Profiled with immunoSEQ multiplex PCR; TCRdb holds only in-frame clones, not every one. The sample has around 200,000 clones, more than 75% seen once. Study-level findings and limits: With two AZD1222 doses given, Spike-specific TCR breadth and depth both rose.

With respect to this clone: The antigen is unknown.

The chain couples TRBV28 to TRBJ1-2; unclear D gene. Sequenced material: peripheral blood, taken 28 days after the second AZD1222 dose. The sequence derives from an adult who received the AZD1222 COVID-19 vaccine. As DNA, the CDR3 is TGTGCCAGCAGTTTCTCCACCGATGACTATGGCTACACCTTC. The encoded protein is CASSFSTDDYGYTF.